These 28 T cell receptor beta chains share one sample of origin, sequenced in a study of T-cell memory formation after mild COVID-19. Using its own MiXCR run on the 5' RACE reads, TCRdb lists one record per CDR3 protein. In the table there are some 100,000 distinct CDR3 sequences, around 10% of which are singletons. Sequenced input: PBMCs or a T cell subset sorted from them (not recorded which). These receptors were obtained from a man between 18 and 35 years old who had mild COVID-19 (a few samples of this study predate the infection). Cell type and time point are not known.

This clonotype occurred a few times. The J gene is TRBJ2-3, the V gene TRBV7-8, with a tentative D call TRBD1 (6 bases). Germline CDR1 reads SGHVS; CDR2 reads FQNEAQ. The length of the CDR3 is 16 residues. The V end lost 1 base, the J end lost 4 bases, and 15 bases lay between the germline ends. The CDR3 region is CASSLGTAPGADTQYF. The CDR3, as DNA: TGTGCCAGCAGCTTAGGGACAGCCCCAGGGGCAGATACGCAGTATTTT.

CDR3 loop: CASSRDRAEIVYGYTF. The CDR3 DNA sequence: TGTGCCAGCAGCCGCGACAGGGCCGAGATCGTCTATGGCTACACCTTC. This chain uses TRBV12-3 or TRBV12-4 with TRBJ1-2; 7 positions match TRBD1. Trimming took 6 bases from V and 4 from J; bases not matched to a gene: 14. The CDR3 is made up of 16 amino acids.

This clonotype was counted ten times or more. The genes are TRBV11-1 and TRBJ2-3; TRBD2 agrees at 11 bases. The ends lost 5 bases at V and 4 bases at J; junction bases unmatched: 8. This CDR3 contains 16 residues. Germline V gene lookup returns CDR1 SGHAT and CDR2 FQDESV (reference sequence). As DNA, the CDR3 is TGTGCCAGCAGCACATCACTAGCGGGGGTATCAGATACGCAGTATTTT. Translation gives CASSTSLAGVSDTQYF.

V gene TRBV27 combines with J gene TRBJ1-4; no clear D gene. The CDR3 runs 12 residues. Trimming stripped 5 bases from V and 8 bases from J, with 9 bases between. The germline V gene has CDR1 MNHEY and CDR2 SMNVEV (reference sequence). This CDR3 is CASSPLSEKLFF. CDR3 nucleotides: TGTGCCAGCAGTCCCTTGTCCGAAAAACTGTTTTTT.

The rearrangement links TRBV7-2 to TRBJ2-3; TRBD2 agrees at 8 bases. The CDR3 is 18 amino acids. CDR1 SGHTA and CDR2 FQGNSA come from the germline V gene. With 0 bases clipped from V and 2 bases from J, the junction kept 10 bases outside the gene matches. CDR3 sequence reads: CASSLARQGAGDTDTQYF. For the CDR3, the DNA is TGTGCCAGCAGCTTAGCTCGTCAGGGAGCGGGGGACACAGATACGCAGTATTTT.

This clonotype was seen many times. The rearrangement joins TRBV12-3 or TRBV12-4 to TRBJ2-2; perhaps TRBD1 as D (5 bases). V lost 3 bases to trimming and J lost 1 base, with 18 bases between them. There are 18 residues in the CDR3. The chain's CDR3 is CASSLGQTFHQNTGELFF. The CDR3 DNA is TGTGCCAGCAGTTTGGGGCAGACCTTCCACCAGAACACCGGGGAGCTGTTTTTT.

V and J are TRBV7-8 and TRBJ2-3; TRBD2 matches 7 bases. After removal of 4 bases from V and 4 bases from J, the junction contained 5 bases not matched to a gene. This CDR3 has 14 amino acids. In germline, CDR1 is SGHVS, CDR2 FQNEAQ. The CDR3 here is CASSSGRVPDTQYF. DNA of the CDR3: TGTGCCAGCAGCTCGGGGAGGGTCCCAGATACGCAGTATTTT.

In this sample, this clonotype turned up a few times. The chain has TRBV11-2 and TRBJ2-1; D unclear. CDR3 length: 14 residues. V shed 5 bases and J shed 8 bases, with 16 bases lying between them. Germline V CDR1 and CDR2: SGHAT, FQNNGV. Here the CDR3 DNA reads TGTGCCAGCAGCCCCATCTTGGTGTTCCATGAGCAGTTCTTC. Amino acid sequence: CASSPILVFHEQFF.

Ten or more counts support this clonotype. V and J are TRBV27 and TRBJ2-1; 14 bases line up with TRBD2. CDR1 and CDR2 (germline): MNHEY, SMNVEV (reference sequence). The junction had 1 base not matched to a gene; V was cut back by 6 bases and J by 6 bases. The CDR3 totals 14 residues. The CDR3 region has the DNA TGTGCCAGCAGCGGGACTAGCGGGGGCAATGAGCAGTTCTTC. Protein: CASSGTSGGNEQFF.

This chain connects TRBV6-6 to TRBJ1-1; no clear D. Trimming pared 0 bases from V and 6 bases from J, leaving 11 bases between. This CDR3 contains 14 residues. CDR1 and CDR2 from the germline V gene are MNHNY and SVGAGI (reference sequence). CDR3 sequence (DNA): TGTGCCAGCAGTTACTCCCCCGGAGGCGCTGAAGCTTTCTTT. It codes for CASSYSPGGAEAFF.

This chain connects TRBV7-8 to TRBJ2-6; 10 bases line up with TRBD1. Germline CDR1 is SGHVS and CDR2 is FQNEAQ. With 3 bases clipped from V and 2 bases from J, the junction kept 7 bases outside the gene matches. CDR3 size: 18 residues. CDR3 region: CASSFDRGLSAGANVLTF. CDR3 bases: TGTGCCAGCAGCTTCGACAGGGGGCTCTCGGCTGGGGCCAACGTCCTGACTTTC. Full variable domain (missing parts from reference TRBV7-8 and TRBJ2-6): GAGVSQSPRYKVAKRGQDVALRCDPISGHVSLFWYQQALGQGPEFLTYFQNEAQLDKSGLPSDRFFAERPEGSVSTLKIQRTQQEDSAVYLCASSFDRGLSAGANVLTFGAGSRLTVL.

This clonotype has just a few counts. The chain employs TRBV4-1 and TRBJ1-6; no clear D gene. CDR1 and CDR2 from the germline V gene are MGHRA and YSYEKL. V was clipped by 4 bases and J by 8 bases, with 15 bases between them. The CDR3 has 15 amino acids. The CDR3 DNA reads TGCGCCAGCAGCCGTCTTATCTTAGTGGATTCACCCCTCCACTTT. Its translation is CASSRLILVDSPLHF.

This clonotype was detected a few times. This chain uses TRBV6-5 with TRBJ2-7; TRBD1 agrees at 7 bases. The germline CDR1 and CDR2 sequences are MNHEY and SVGAGI. This CDR3 comprises 12 residues. The ends lost 6 bases at V and 5 bases at J; junction bases unmatched: 4. In nucleotides, the CDR3 is TGTGCCAGCAGCAAGGGGGCAGACGAGCAGTACTTC. It codes for CASSKGADEQYF.

This clonotype has a handful of counts. The chain carries TRBV6-5 and TRBJ1-2; D is uncertain. CDR1 is MNHEY, CDR2 SVGAGI, per germline. With 6 bases removed from V and 7 bases from J, the gap between germline ends came to 12 bases. The CDR3 runs to 12 residues. The CDR3 coding sequence is TGTGCCAGCAGCTCATCCCCCCCTGGCTACACCTTC. It yields the protein CASSSSPPGYTF.

This clonotype has more than one count but fewer than ten. The chain has TRBV5-6 and TRBJ1-1; D is uncertain. V was clipped by 3 bases and J by 7 bases, with 7 bases between them. The CDR3 spans 11 residues. Germline values: CDR1 SGHDT, CDR2 YYEEEE. The CDR3 nucleotides read TGTGCCAGCAGCTCGGCAAATGAAGCTTTCTTT. Translation gives CASSSANEAFF.

A remark on this clonotype: This may stem from a read error, because a much larger clone lies one nucleotide away. The gene calls are TRBV7-9 and TRBJ2-7; D gene unclear. The CDR3 contains 15 residues. Germline lookup yields CDR1 SEHNR and CDR2 FQNEAQ (reference sequence). Trimming pared 5 bases from V and 2 bases from J, leaving 16 bases between. The CDR3 nucleotides read TGTGCCAGCAGCACCCCGGCGGCTACCGCCTACGAGCAGTACTTC. Amino acids: CASSTPAATAYEQYF.

This clonotype was seen a few times. V is TRBV7-9 and J is TRBJ1-2; no clear D. CDR1 and CDR2 from the germline V gene are SEHNR and FQNEAQ (reference sequence). This CDR3 is built from 13 residues. Trimming removed 4 bases from V and 4 bases from J, with 10 bases in between. This chain's CDR3 is CASSYTTRYGYTF. CDR3 coding DNA: TGTGCCAGCAGCTACACAACCCGCTATGGCTACACCTTC.

The table lists this clonotype with a few counts. V usage is TRBV19 and J usage is TRBJ2-7; D not certain. The V gene lost 6 bases and the J gene lost 1 base, with 10 bases spanning the gap. The CDR3 consists of 13 residues. Per germline, CDR1 LNHDA and CDR2 SQIVND (reference sequence). In nucleotides, the CDR3 is TGTGCCAGTAGATTCGCCGGTTCCTACGAGCAGTACTTC. Translated, it gives CASRFAGSYEQYF.

CDR3 loop: CASSDYRGVSFF. DNA of the CDR3: TGTGCCAGCAGTGATTACAGGGGGGTGTCGTTCTTC. The chain uses TRBV6-4 and TRBJ2-1, with 8 nucleotides matching TRBD1. The CDR3 spans 12 residues. In germline, CDR1 is MRHNA, CDR2 SNTAGT. V lost 3 bases, J lost 15 bases, and 7 bases stayed unmatched.

The CDR3 region is CASSIPGTGYHEQYF. In nucleotides, the CDR3 is TGTGCCAGCAGTATACCCGGGACAGGGTACCACGAGCAGTACTTC. V usage is TRBV6-5 and J usage is TRBJ2-7; TRBD1 matches 9 bases. The V segment lost 5 bases and the J segment 5 bases; nucleotides outside the gene matches: 10. The CDR3 covers 15 residues. The germline CDR1 and CDR2 sequences are MNHEY and SVGAGI.

The V gene is TRBV6-5, the J gene TRBJ2-2; 8 bases line up with TRBD2. CDR1 and CDR2 (germline): MNHEY, SVGAGI. CDR3 length equals 15 residues. The ends lost 6 bases at V and 7 bases at J; junction bases unmatched: 10. CDR3 bases: TGTGCCAGCAGCAATAGCGGGGAGGGGGTCGGGGAGCTGTTTTTT. Translated, it gives CASSNSGEGVGELFF.

This clonotype was counted at least ten times. The CDR3 nucleotides are TGTGCCAGCAGCTTAAAGAGTCGGGGCCCCACAGATACGCAGTATTTT. This encodes CASSLKSRGPTDTQYF. The chain is built from TRBV7-6 and TRBJ2-3, with D perhaps assigned TRBD1 or TRBD2 (5 bases each). This CDR3 has 16 residues. Trimming shortened V by 2 bases and J by 2 bases, and 14 bases separated the two germline ends. Germline-derived CDR1 and CDR2 are SGHVS and FNYEAQ.

In its sample, this clonotype was seen many times. The chain recombines TRBV29-1 with TRBJ2-2; the match to TRBD2 covers 7 bases. The CDR3 totals 12 residues. CDR1 SQVTM and CDR2 ANQGSEA come from the germline V gene. Trimming at V came to 3 bases and at J to 7 bases, leaving 2 bases not matched to a gene. The CDR3 region is CSVEAGVGELFF. The CDR3 DNA reads as TGCAGCGTTGAGGCGGGGGTCGGGGAGCTGTTTTTT.

This clonotype was recorded a few times. This chain connects TRBV4-3 to TRBJ1-2; 10 nucleotides match TRBD1. The ends lost 3 bases at V and 6 bases at J; junction bases unmatched: 7. Germline CDR1 LGHNA, CDR2 YSLEER. The CDR3 loop spans 15 amino acids. The CDR3 is CASSHPGDRGDGYTF. The CDR3 bases are TGCGCCAGCAGCCACCCTGGGGACAGGGGCGATGGCTACACCTTC.

This clonotype was seen more than once but under ten times. This sequence joins TRBV20-1 and TRBJ1-2; D is unresolved. The V and J ends lost 0 bases and 1 base respectively, with 9 bases between them. Germline lookup yields CDR1 DFQATT and CDR2 SNEGSKA (reference sequence). The CDR3 is made up of 14 amino acids. CDR3 protein: CSARDLYLNYGYTF. As DNA, the CDR3 is TGCAGTGCTAGAGATTTATACCTTAACTATGGCTACACCTTC.

In its sample, this clonotype was seen many times. The chain recombines TRBV6-4 with TRBJ1-2; D is unresolved. The germline V gene encodes CDR1 MRHNA and CDR2 SNTAGT. The CDR3 consists of 14 residues. V gave up 5 bases and J gave up 6 bases, with 16 bases separating them. The CDR3 is CASSPGSPEDGYTF. The CDR3 coding sequence is TGTGCCAGCAGTCCCGGGTCCCCGGAGGATGGCTACACCTTC.

The rearrangement uses TRBV6-6 and TRBJ2-5, with D perhaps TRBD2 (5 bases). CDR1 MNHNY and CDR2 SVGAGI come from the germline V gene (reference sequence). The CDR3 has 13 amino acids. Trimming shortened V by 3 bases and J by 4 bases, and 9 bases separated the two germline ends. As DNA, the CDR3 is TGTGCCAGCAGTTATGAGGCGGGAGAGACCCAGTACTTC. Residues: CASSYEAGETQYF.

The rearrangement joins TRBV6-5 to TRBJ1-1; tentative D call: TRBD1 (5 bases). Germline V gene data show CDR1 as MNHEY and CDR2 as SVGAGI. Trimming took 8 bases from V and 0 from J, leaving 19 bases between them. This CDR3 has 16 amino acids. The CDR3 nucleotides read TGTGCCAGCTCTCTGATGGGGGTCTCCCTGAACACTGAAGCTTTCTTT. As protein: CASSLMGVSLNTEAFF.